This TCR beta chain was documented in a study of shared clonotypes between healthy human individuals. Measured with immunoSEQ multiplex PCR; TCRdb has only the in-frame clones, and not every one. Among hundreds of thousands of clones listed, roughly 98% were seen once. Naive CD8 cells were CD45RO-negative, positively selected for CCR7, excluding terminally differentiated effector memory CD45RA+ cells. What was sequenced was naive CD8+ T cells sorted from blood. This TCR derives from a man aged 25-45 years in good health.

The CDR3 DNA sequence: TGCGCCAGCAGCTTGGGGTCCGGCGGGAGCGGGACCGGGGAGCTGTTTTTT. Protein: CASSLGSGGSGTGELFF. The chain uses TRBV5-1 and TRBJ2-2; TRBD2 aligns across 7 bases. This CDR3 comprises 17 residues. The V gene's germline CDR1 is SGHRS and CDR2 YFSETQ. Germline trimming cut 0 bases from V and 5 bases from J; bases unmatched to any gene: 10.